The T cell receptor beta chain described here comes from a study of cytomegalovirus exposure and HLA in healthy donors. Study summary: As released early, the data held 70 million to 100 million unique TCRs from HLA-typed donors. Study-wide results and caveats: TCR beta V segments were, for the most part, productive about 87% or about 30% of the time in an earlier analysis. HLA-A and HLA-B allele assignments for most subjects were reportedly predicted accurately using TCR beta sequences. The majority of CMV-associated TCR beta chains were reported as apparently HLA-restricted in a later analysis.

In the PCR, 60 Vbeta and 13 Jbeta primers were used. Some clones are missing from TCRdb's copy, which holds only in-frame ones; the method was immunoSEQ multiplex PCR. The data contain 65,000 to 75,000 clones, about two thirds of them seen just once; the ten biggest clones take up approximately 2%. CDR3 size: 16 residues. CDR1 and CDR2 from the germline V gene are SQVTM and ANQGSEA. J lost 6 bases, V lost 4 bases, and 17 bases had no gene match. In regard to this clone: Its antigen is unknown.

The chain couples TRBV29-1 to TRBJ1-1; 7 bases fit TRBD1. The specimen was PBMCs. The TCR was taken from a woman aged 30 to 39 in good health and CMV-seronegative. In nucleotides, the CDR3 is TGCAGCGTTGTCGGGCAGGGGGTCGTACGGGAACCTGAAGCTTTCTTT. Protein product: CSVVGQGVVREPEAFF.